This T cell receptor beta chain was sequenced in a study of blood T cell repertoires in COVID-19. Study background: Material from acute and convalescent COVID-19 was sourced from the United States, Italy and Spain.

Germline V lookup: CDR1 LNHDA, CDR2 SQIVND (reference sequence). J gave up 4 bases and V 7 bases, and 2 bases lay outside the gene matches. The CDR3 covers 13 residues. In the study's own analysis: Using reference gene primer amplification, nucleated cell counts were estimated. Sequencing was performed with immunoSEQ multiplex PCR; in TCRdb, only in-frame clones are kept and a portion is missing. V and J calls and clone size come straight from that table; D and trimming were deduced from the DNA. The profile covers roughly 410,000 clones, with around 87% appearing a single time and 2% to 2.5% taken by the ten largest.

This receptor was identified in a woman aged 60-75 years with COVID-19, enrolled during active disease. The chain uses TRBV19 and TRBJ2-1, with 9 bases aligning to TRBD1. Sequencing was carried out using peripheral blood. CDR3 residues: CASTGTGYNEQFF. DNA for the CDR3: TGTGCCAGTACCGGGACAGGGTACAATGAGCAGTTCTTC. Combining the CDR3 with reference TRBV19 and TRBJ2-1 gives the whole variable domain DGGITQSPKYLFRKEGQNVTLSCEQNLNHDAMYWYRQDPGQGLRLIYYSQIVNDFQKGDIAEGYSVSREKKESFPLTVTSAQKNPTAFYLCASTGTGYNEQFFGPGTRLTVL.